A selection of T cell receptor beta chains follows, all from one sample in a study of shared T cell receptors in the human thymus. Clones were sequenced by immunoSEQ multiplex PCR, and TCRdb holds only the in-frame ones, with some missing. The sample holds 500,000 to 850,000 clones, 87% seen once. The sample was also linked to a second study, of human thymus T cells.

Input material: thymocytes. All receptors derive from a boy under two years old with a congenital heart defect. The CDR3 runs from the conserved cysteine through the conserved F or W.

J gene | V gene | CDR3 protein
TRBJ2-7 | TRBV4-3 | CASSQDRFSSSYEQYF
TRBJ1-5 | TRBV10-2 | CATKGRGNNQPQHF
TRBJ2-1 | TRBV25-1 | CASSEGGTQDEQFF
TRBJ2-1 | TRBV29-1 | CSAYAGQTDNEQFF
TRBJ2-1 | TRBV27 | CASIGGGTTLYNEQFF
TRBJ2-2 | TRBV19 | CASSIEESNTGELFF
TRBJ1-1 | TRBV28 | CASSSTPGGGPFF
TRBJ2-7 | TRBV2 | CASRIAGGPSEQYF
TRBJ1-6 | TRBV6-4 | CASSEEANSPLHF
TRBJ1-2 | TRBV5-1 | CASSMAWGDPNYGYTF
TRBJ2-1 | TRBV10-3 | CAISVKASGVNEQFF
TRBJ1-1 | TRBV28 | CASSSQIEAFF